The 29 T cell receptor beta chains below all came from one sample that was sequenced in a study of cytomegalovirus exposure and HLA in healthy donors. The PCR used 60 Vbeta and 13 Jbeta primers. Clones were read by immunoSEQ multiplex PCR, and TCRdb kept only the in-frame ones, dropping some. Of about 130,000 clones listed, about 79% are singletons. The sample comprised PBMCs. These receptors all come from a woman between 45 and 65 years old in good health and CMV-seronegative.

V gene TRBV28 combines with J gene TRBJ2-7; D possibly corresponds to TRBD2 (6 bases). V lost 6 bases, J lost 2 bases, and 11 bases lay in between. The CDR3 covers 13 residues. Germline V gene sequence: CDR1 MDHEN, CDR2 SYDVKM. CDR3 coding DNA: TGTGCCAGCAGGAGGGGACTCACCTACGAGCAGTACTTC. Its translation: CASRRGLTYEQYF.

This clone showed up just a few times. This chain links TRBV5-1 with TRBJ1-3; possibly TRBD1 for D (5 bases). Trimming removed 0 bases from V and 9 bases from J, with 10 bases in between. The CDR3 totals 13 residues. From germline, CDR1 is SGHRS and CDR2 YFSETQ. Here the CDR3 reads CASSLAGQSTIYF. The CDR3 DNA is TGCGCCAGCAGCTTGGCCGGACAATCCACCATATATTTT.

The chain couples TRBV10-2 to TRBJ2-7; 9 nucleotides line up with TRBD2. With V trimmed by 6 bases and J by 5 bases, 17 bases remained unmatched. The CDR3 has 17 amino acids. CDR1 is WSHSY and CDR2 is SAAADI in the germline V gene. The CDR3 spells CASSEGKLLAGRHEQYF. In DNA form, the CDR3 reads TGCGCCAGCAGCGAGGGGAAACTACTAGCGGGCAGGCACGAGCAGTACTTC.

The V call is TRBV7-3, the J call TRBJ2-3, with D perhaps matching TRBD1 (5 bases). CDR3 size: 15 residues. Germline CDR1 reads SGHTA; CDR2 reads FQGTGA. The V end lost 1 base, the J end lost 2 bases, and 10 bases lay between the germline ends. As DNA, the CDR3 is TGTGCCAGCAGCTTAATGGGGCAGGTCACAGATACGCAGTATTTT. Protein product: CASSLMGQVTDTQYF.

The chain is built from TRBV7-3 and TRBJ2-1; TRBD1 might be the D (6 bases). From germline, CDR1 is SGHTA and CDR2 FQGTGA. V lost 3 bases and J 2 bases, leaving 11 bases between the germline ends. The CDR3 sequence is 15 residues long. The CDR3 sequence is CASSFSQGAYNEQFF. CDR3 in DNA: TGTGCCAGCAGCTTTTCACAGGGAGCCTACAATGAGCAGTTCTTC.

The chain uses TRBV19 and TRBJ2-3; a possible D gene is TRBD2 (6 bases). V lost 1 base and J lost 2, with 25 bases in between. This CDR3 spans 20 amino acids. Germline lookup yields CDR1 LNHDA and CDR2 SQIVND (reference sequence). CDR3 sequence: CASSIGGSGSTFSLTDTQYF. Here the CDR3 DNA reads TGTGCCAGTAGTATAGGCGGTAGCGGTTCGACCTTTTCCCTCACAGATACGCAGTATTTT.

The chain joins TRBV2 to TRBJ1-2, with TRBD1 identical over 9 bases. Germline CDR1 is SNHLY and CDR2 is FYNNEI. The V gene end was trimmed by 5 bases and the J gene end by 6 bases; junction bases not matched to a gene: 7. The CDR3 extends over 14 amino acids. CDR3 DNA: TGTGCCAGCAGTAGGGAGGGACAGGGCGATGGCTACACCTTC. Its translation is CASSREGQGDGYTF.

This chain joins TRBV14 and TRBJ2-4; no clear D. The CDR3 consists of 13 residues. Germline V gene sequence: CDR1 SGHDN, CDR2 FVKESK. Trimming left V 9 bases short and J 14 bases short, with 23 bases between. CDR3 in amino acids: CARNRRKQILKYF. CDR3 DNA sequence: TGTGCCAGAAACAGACGTAAACAGATCCTTAAGTACTTC. Together with reference TRBV14 and TRBJ2-4, the CDR3 gives the full variable domain: EAGVTQFPSHSVIEKGQTVTLRCDPISGHDNLYWYRRVMGKEIKFLLHFVKESKQDESGMPNNRFLAERTGGTYSTLKVQPAELEDSGVYFCARNRRKQILKYFGAGTRLSVL.

The chain uses TRBV7-9 and TRBJ2-3; D call uncertain. Germline loops: CDR1 SEHNR, CDR2 FQNEAQ (reference sequence). The CDR3 covers 14 residues. The V and J ends lost 5 bases and 0 bases respectively, with 9 bases between them. CDR3 residues: CASSPLSSTDTQYF. CDR3 bases: TGTGCCAGCAGCCCCCTTTCGAGCACAGATACGCAGTATTTT.

The chain carries TRBV15 and TRBJ1-2; 9 bases align to TRBD1. The length of the CDR3 is 17 residues. CDR1 is LNHNV, CDR2 YYDKDF, per germline (reference sequence). V trimming: 1 base; J trimming: 1 base; junction bases outside the gene matches: 7. The CDR3 DNA reads TGTGCCACCAGCAGAGCTCATTGGACAGGGGATAACTATGGCTACACCTTC. It is translated as CATSRAHWTGDNYGYTF.

The chain carries TRBV5-4 and TRBJ2-7, with D tentatively TRBD2 (6 bases). This CDR3 region has 15 residues. Germline V gives CDR1 SGHNT, CDR2 YYREEE (reference sequence). The ends were cut back, 5 bases at V and 7 bases at J, with 22 bases in the middle. CDR3 in DNA: TGTGCCAGCAGTCGGGACTCGGTCAAAGCGTGGGAGCAGTACTTC. Translated, it gives CASSRDSVKAWEQYF.

The chain uses TRBV30 and TRBJ1-1, with unresolved D. This CDR3 has 13 amino acids. Trimming left V 3 bases short and J 4 bases short, with 12 bases between. The V gene's germline CDR1 is GTSNPN and CDR2 SVGIG (reference sequence). In nucleotides, the CDR3 is TGTGCCTGGAGGCCGAACCGGGGCACTGAAGCTTTCTTT. Amino acids: CAWRPNRGTEAFF.

The V gene is TRBV11-3, the J gene TRBJ2-1; D gene unclear. The germline V and J ends were trimmed by 1 base and 4 bases, with 5 bases remaining between them. Per the germline V gene, CDR1 is SGHNT and CDR2 is YENEEA. CDR3 length: 13 residues. The CDR3 DNA reads as TGTGCCAGCAGCTTAGCCAGTTACAATGAGCAGTTCTTC. This translates into CASSLASYNEQFF.

This chain uses TRBV19 with TRBJ2-7; 8 positions agree with TRBD2. The CDR3 is 15 residues long. V shed 5 bases and J 3 bases; nucleotides not matched to a gene: 9. Germline V lookup: CDR1 LNHDA, CDR2 SQIVND (reference sequence). CDR3 amino acids: CASSVVAGKFYEQYF. The CDR3 nucleotides read TGTGCCAGTAGTGTTGTAGCGGGAAAATTCTACGAGCAGTACTTC.

The V call is TRBV7-6, the J call TRBJ2-7, with TRBD2 identical over 8 bases. Germline V lookup: CDR1 SGHVS, CDR2 FNYEAQ. The CDR3 has 14 amino acids. Unmatched junction bases numbered 5, after V lost 1 base and J lost 6 bases. The CDR3 DNA follows: TGTGCCAGCAGCTTAGGGTCGGGAGGGGCCGAGCAGTACTTC. It encodes CASSLGSGGAEQYF.

This clone was seen a handful of times. The genes are TRBV7-2 and TRBJ1-3, with 9 bases that match TRBD1. The CDR3 is 16 residues long. From germline, CDR1 is SGHTA and CDR2 FQGNSA. V shed 3 bases, J shed 4 bases, and the junction held 7 bases outside the gene matches. CDR3 protein: CASSFSGTGFGNTIYF. CDR3 nucleotides: TGTGCCAGCAGCTTCTCCGGGACAGGGTTCGGAAACACCATATATTTT. Full variable domain (rest looked up from reference TRBV7-2 and TRBJ1-3): GAGVSQSPSNKVTEKGKDVELRCDPISGHTALYWYRQSLGQGLEFLIYFQGNSAPDKSGLPSDRFSAERTGGSVSTLTIQRTQQEDSAVYLCASSFSGTGFGNTIYFGEGSWLTVV.

As for this clone: A read error may produce the germline difference seen at one junction end. This sequence joins TRBV7-9 and TRBJ1-4; maybe TRBD1 (5 bases). This CDR3 is built from 16 residues. Germline CDR1 is SEHNR and CDR2 is FQNEAQ (reference sequence). The CDR3 nucleotides read TGTTCCAGCAGCTTAGGGGACTTCCCTGATAATGAAAAGCTGTTTTTT. Its protein is CSSSLGDFPDNEKLFF.

The V and J genes are TRBV30 and TRBJ2-5; 15 bases line up with TRBD2. The V segment lost 2 bases and the J segment 4 bases; nucleotides outside the gene matches: 11. The V gene's germline CDR1 is GTSNPN and CDR2 SVGIG (reference sequence). The CDR3 covers 18 residues. CDR3 amino acids: CAWSRGTSGRRVGETQYF. The CDR3 nucleotides are TGTGCCTGGAGTCGAGGGACTAGCGGGAGGAGGGTAGGAGAGACCCAGTACTTC.

CDR3 bases: TGTGCCACCCCCAGGGGGAGTGAGCAGTTCTTC. It codes for CATPRGSEQFF. The chain recombines TRBV28 with TRBJ2-1, with TRBD1 matching over 7 bases. The ends lost 10 bases at V and 9 bases at J; junction bases unmatched: 6. CDR1 is MDHEN, CDR2 SYDVKM, per germline. The CDR3 has 11 amino acids.

This clone was seen a few times. The J gene is TRBJ2-1, the V gene TRBV4-1; possibly TRBD2 for D (6 bases). Trimming took off 5 bases at V and 8 bases at J, with 25 bases between the two ends. From germline, CDR1 is MGHRA and CDR2 YSYEKL. This CDR3 is 17 amino acids long. The CDR3 DNA is TGCGCCAGCAGCACCCCGCCGGCGGGACCCATTGTCGATGAGCAGTTCTTC. Its protein is CASSTPPAGPIVDEQFF.

This chain joins TRBV6-5 and TRBJ2-1; 7 positions match TRBD1. This CDR3 is 16 amino acids long. The V gene end was trimmed by 3 bases and the J gene end by 2 bases; junction bases not matched to a gene: 7. Germline V gene data show CDR1 as MNHEY and CDR2 as SVGAGI. Here the CDR3 reads CASSYGYRGTYNEQFF. The DNA for the CDR3 is TGTGCCAGCAGTTATGGTTACAGGGGTACCTACAATGAGCAGTTCTTC.

V and J are TRBV20-1 and TRBJ1-1; D remains unclear. V was pared by 7 bases and J by 7 bases, with 13 bases between. The germline V gene has CDR1 DFQATT and CDR2 SNEGSKA (reference sequence). The CDR3 is made up of 11 amino acids. The CDR3 loop reads CSVSGDGEAFF. The CDR3 region has the DNA TGCAGTGTGAGTGGTGATGGTGAAGCTTTCTTT.

The chain carries TRBV19 and TRBJ1-1, with D unclear. The V gene's germline CDR1 is LNHDA and CDR2 SQIVND (reference sequence). V lost 5 bases and J 6 bases, leaving 19 bases between the germline ends. This CDR3 contains 15 residues. CDR3 loop: CASSFGPGGGAEAFF. The CDR3 DNA sequence: TGTGCCAGTAGTTTTGGGCCCGGAGGCGGGGCTGAAGCTTTCTTT. The full variable domain, in which reference TRBV19 and TRBJ1-1 provide the parts outside the CDR3, is DGGITQSPKYLFRKEGQNVTLSCEQNLNHDAMYWYRQDPGQGLRLIYYSQIVNDFQKGDIAEGYSVSREKKESFPLTVTSAQKNPTAFYLCASSFGPGGGAEAFFGQGTRLTVV.

The V and J genes are TRBV11-2 and TRBJ2-5; possibly TRBD2 for D (6 bases). V was cut by 2 bases and J by 5 bases, with 9 bases left in between. The CDR3 runs to 13 residues. Per germline, CDR1 SGHAT and CDR2 FQNNGV. As DNA, the CDR3 is TGTGCCAGCAGCTTAACTAGCAGGGAGACCCAGTACTTC. Amino acids: CASSLTSRETQYF.

The gene calls are TRBV7-2 and TRBJ2-3; 11 nucleotides line up with TRBD2. J lost 3 bases, V lost 6 bases, and 5 bases had no gene match. From germline, CDR1 is SGHTA and CDR2 FQGNSA. The CDR3 runs 15 residues. CDR3 loop: CASRPTSGRTDTQYF. The CDR3 nucleotides read TGTGCCAGCAGACCCACTAGCGGGAGAACAGATACGCAGTATTTT.

The chain links TRBV10-2 to TRBJ2-7; TRBD1 aligns across 11 bases. The V and J ends lost 6 bases and 7 bases, in that order; junction bases with no gene match: 8. Per germline, CDR1 WSHSY and CDR2 SAAADI. This CDR3 is built from 14 residues. Here the CDR3 reads CASSSGQGDWEQYF. CDR3 bases: TGCGCCAGCAGCTCGGGACAGGGGGATTGGGAGCAGTACTTC.

The chain links TRBV5-1 to TRBJ1-1; the D gene is possibly TRBD1 (5 bases). CDR1 is SGHRS, CDR2 YFSETQ, per germline. The V and J ends lost 0 bases and 1 base respectively, with 13 bases between them. The CDR3 sequence is 16 residues long. In DNA, the CDR3 is TGCGCCAGCAGCTTGGTGCTCGGGGGTGGGAACACTGAAGCTTTCTTT. It translates to CASSLVLGGGNTEAFF.

This chain uses TRBV7-2 with TRBJ2-7, with TRBD1 matching over 8 bases. The CDR3 loop spans 15 amino acids. Germline V lookup: CDR1 SGHTA, CDR2 FQGNSA. After removal of 5 bases from V and 2 bases from J, the junction contained 8 bases not matched to a gene. CDR3 loop: CASSPSGQVTYEQYF. The CDR3 DNA is TGTGCCAGCAGCCCCTCGGGACAGGTAACCTACGAGCAGTACTTC.

J is TRBJ1-2 and V is TRBV5-4; no definite D call. Germline V gives CDR1 SGHNT, CDR2 YYREEE (reference sequence). V lost 4 bases and J 8 bases, leaving 9 bases between the germline ends. This CDR3 has 11 residues. The DNA of the CDR3 is TGTGCCAGCAGCCCCGGTCTCGGCTACACCTTC. Encoded protein: CASSPGLGYTF. The full variable domain, completed using reference TRBV5-4 and TRBJ1-2, is ETGVTQSPTHLIKTRGQQVTLRCSSQSGHNTVSWYQQALGQGPQFIFQYYREEENGRGNFPPRFSGLQFPNYSSELNVNALELDDSALYLCASSPGLGYTFGSGTRLTVV.